This T cell receptor (beta chain) was documented in a study of shared clonotypes between healthy human individuals. Study summary: The donors, a couple of women and a few men, were aged 18 to 49.

A note on this clone: Antigen: not known. Other DNA sequences in this specimen translate into the identical CDR3.

The CDR3 totals 17 residues. With V trimmed by 4 bases and J by 5 bases, 14 bases remained unmatched. Per germline, CDR1 LGHNA and CDR2 YNFKEQ. Libraries were prepared by immunoSEQ multiplex PCR; TCRdb keeps only in-frame clonotypes and omits some of them. Here the sample spans roughly 2,300,000 clones, approximately 90% being singletons. Study findings and constraints: Incompleteness in sorted-subset sequencing, despite large depth, was shown by rarefaction.

This receptor was identified in a man aged 18 to 30 in good health. Some clones in this sample may be carry-over from other donors' samples. The genes are TRBV4-2 and TRBJ1-5, with 7 bases aligning to TRBD1. The sequenced sample was naive CD4+ T cells from PBMCs. Sample subset: CD45RA+ positively selected. The DNA of the CDR3 is TGTGCCAGCAGCCCACAAACGACAGGGTGGAACGATCAGCCCCAGCATTTT. This translates into CASSPQTTGWNDQPQHF.